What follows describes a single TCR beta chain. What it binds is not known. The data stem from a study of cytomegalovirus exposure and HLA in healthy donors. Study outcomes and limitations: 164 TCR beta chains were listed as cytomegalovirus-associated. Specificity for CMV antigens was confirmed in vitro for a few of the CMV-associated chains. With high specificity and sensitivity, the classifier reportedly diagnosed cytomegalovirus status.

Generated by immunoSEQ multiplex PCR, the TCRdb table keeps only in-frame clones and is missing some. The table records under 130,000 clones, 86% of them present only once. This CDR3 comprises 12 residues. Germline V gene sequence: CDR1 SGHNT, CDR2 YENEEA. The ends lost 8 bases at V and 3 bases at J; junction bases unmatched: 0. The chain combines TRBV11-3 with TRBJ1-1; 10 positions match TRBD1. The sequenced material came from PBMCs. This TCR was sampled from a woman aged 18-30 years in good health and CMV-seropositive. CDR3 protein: CASGTGDTEAFF. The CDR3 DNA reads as TGTGCCAGCGGGACAGGGGACACTGAAGCTTTCTTT.